Listed below are T cell receptor beta chains from one sample, sequenced in a study of graft-versus-host responses after intestinal transplantation. No antigen has been assigned to these receptors. Some clones are missing from TCRdb's copy, which holds only in-frame ones; the method was immunoSEQ multiplex PCR. The table has approximately 100,000 clones, approximately 93% seen once. Sample: unstimulated CD8+ T cells sorted from spleen or lymph node cells, taken before intestinal transplant. The receptors stem from a human donor who received an intestinal transplant. Each CDR3 is given with its conserved first and last residue. The D gene is left open where the match is weak. Expanded clones are given a class, and other clones once, few, many or no size at all.

D gene: NA; V gene: TRBV5-5; J gene: TRBJ2-3; clone size: NA; CDR3 DNA: TGTGCCAGCAGCTTTGACGAGACCGGGAGAGATACGCAGTATTTT; CDR3 protein: CASSFDETGRDTQYF
D gene: NA; V gene: TRBV7-9; J gene: TRBJ2-6; clone size: NA; CDR3 DNA: TGTGCCAGCAGCCCTCTAGCGGGGGCCAACGTCCTGACTTTC; CDR3 protein: CASSPLAGANVLTF
D gene: NA; V gene: TRBV29-1; J gene: TRBJ1-2; clone size: NA; CDR3 DNA: TGCAGCGTTGACAGGGGAAATGGCTACACCTTC; CDR3 protein: CSVDRGNGYTF
D gene: TRBD1; V gene: TRBV13; J gene: TRBJ2-1; clone size: once; CDR3 DNA: TGTGCCAGCAGCTCCCGGGACAGGGGTTTTATCAATGAGCAGTTCTTC; CDR3 protein: CASSSRDRGFINEQFF
D gene: TRBD1; V gene: TRBV6-6; J gene: TRBJ2-2; clone size: few; CDR3 DNA: TGTGCCAGCAGTCCCGGGGACAGGCTGTTTTTT; CDR3 protein: CASSPGDRLFF
D gene: NA; V gene: TRBV2; J gene: TRBJ1-1; clone size: NA; CDR3 DNA: TGTGCCAGCAGTGAGGGGGGGGTACTCACTGAAGCTTTCTTT; CDR3 protein: CASSEGGVLTEAFF
D gene: TRBD2; V gene: TRBV5-4; J gene: TRBJ2-3; clone size: NA; CDR3 DNA: TGTGCCAGCAGCGGCATGACTAGCAGAGGCACAGATACGCAGTATTTT; CDR3 protein: CASSGMTSRGTDTQYF
D gene: NA; V gene: TRBV10-3; J gene: TRBJ1-4; clone size: NA; CDR3 DNA: TGTGCCATCAGTGATAGGAACTATAATGAAAAACTGTTTTTT; CDR3 protein: CAISDRNYNEKLFF
D gene: TRBD2; V gene: TRBV10-3; J gene: TRBJ2-2; clone size: NA; CDR3 DNA: TGTGCCATCAGTGACCCTGGCGGGGGGCCCCACACCGGGGAGCTGTTTTTT; CDR3 protein: CAISDPGGGPHTGELFF
D gene: NA; V gene: TRBV14; J gene: TRBJ1-1; clone size: NA; CDR3 DNA: TGTGCCAGCAGCCAAGATCTGGGCAGCATGAACACTGAAGCTTTCTTT; CDR3 protein: CASSQDLGSMNTEAFF
D gene: TRBD1; V gene: TRBV2; J gene: TRBJ1-6; clone size: NA; CDR3 DNA: TGTGCCAGCAGTGCGGACAGGGGCTATTCACCCCTCCACTTT; CDR3 protein: CASSADRGYSPLHF
D gene: NA; V gene: TRBV27; J gene: TRBJ2-3; clone size: NA; CDR3 DNA: TGTGCCAGCAGTTTACAGGGGTCACGAGGGGCAGATACGCAGTATTTT; CDR3 protein: CASSLQGSRGADTQYF
D gene: TRBD2; V gene: TRBV4-1; J gene: TRBJ2-3; clone size: NA; CDR3 DNA: TGCGCCAGCAGCCACGTGAGCGGGGCCGACACAGATACGCAGTATTTT; CDR3 protein: CASSHVSGADTDTQYF
D gene: TRBD1; V gene: TRBV13; J gene: TRBJ1-4; clone size: NA; CDR3 DNA: TGTGCCAGCAGCTTAACCGGGACAGGAAATGAAAAACTGTTTTTT; CDR3 protein: CASSLTGTGNEKLFF
D gene: TRBD1; V gene: TRBV28; J gene: TRBJ1-5; clone size: NA; CDR3 DNA: TGTGCCAGCAGCCCCCAGGGGGCGCGCCTCCCCCAGCATTTT; CDR3 protein: CASSPQGARLPQHF
D gene: NA; V gene: TRBV7-6; J gene: TRBJ1-3; clone size: NA; CDR3 DNA: TGTGCCAGCAGCTTAAGTCTGGGGAGCTCTGGAAACACCATATATTTT; CDR3 protein: CASSLSLGSSGNTIYF
D gene: NA; V gene: TRBV5-6; J gene: TRBJ2-7; clone size: few; CDR3 DNA: TGTGCCAGCAGACGTCGAAGCGACCACTACGAGCAGTACTTC; CDR3 protein: CASRRRSDHYEQYF
D gene: TRBD1; V gene: TRBV15; J gene: TRBJ2-7; clone size: NA; CDR3 DNA: TGTGCCACCAGCAGGTACGGGACAGAGTTAGACTACGAGCAGTACTTC; CDR3 protein: CATSRYGTELDYEQYF
D gene: NA; V gene: TRBV10-3; J gene: TRBJ2-5; clone size: NA; CDR3 DNA: TGTGCCATCAGTGAGTCAATAGGACTACAAGAGACCCAGTACTTC; CDR3 protein: CAISESIGLQETQYF
D gene: TRBD2; V gene: TRBV4-1; J gene: TRBJ2-2; clone size: once; CDR3 DNA: TGCGCCAGCAGCCTGGGGGGGGCCGGGGAGCTGTTTTTT; CDR3 protein: CASSLGGAGELFF
D gene: NA; V gene: TRBV7-9; J gene: TRBJ2-5; clone size: NA; CDR3 DNA: TGTGCCAGCAGCCCTTCACTCCAAGAGACCCAGTACTTC; CDR3 protein: CASSPSLQETQYF
D gene: NA; V gene: TRBV6-5; J gene: TRBJ1-2; clone size: few; CDR3 DNA: TGTGCCAGCAGTTACTCGATTGGGAACCAGGATGGCTACACCTTC; CDR3 protein: CASSYSIGNQDGYTF
D gene: NA; V gene: TRBV5-5; J gene: TRBJ1-2; clone size: NA; CDR3 DNA: TGTGCCAGCAGCTTAGGTCAGACCTTTGGGTATGGCTACACCTTC; CDR3 protein: CASSLGQTFGYGYTF
D gene: TRBD1; V gene: TRBV4-1; J gene: TRBJ2-1; clone size: once; CDR3 DNA: TGCGCCAGCAGCCAAGGGCCCCCGGGACAGTACAATGAGCAGTTCTTC; CDR3 protein: CASSQGPPGQYNEQFF
D gene: TRBD1; V gene: TRBV5-4; J gene: TRBJ2-2; clone size: NA; CDR3 DNA: TGTGCCAGCAGCATCCGACAGGGGCTTGCCACCGGGGAGCTGTTTTTT; CDR3 protein: CASSIRQGLATGELFF
D gene: NA; V gene: TRBV5-8; J gene: TRBJ2-7; clone size: NA; CDR3 DNA: TGTGCCAGCAGCACGAGTATTACCTACGAGCAGTACTTC; CDR3 protein: CASSTSITYEQYF
D gene: TRBD2; V gene: TRBV4-1; J gene: TRBJ2-1; clone size: NA; CDR3 DNA: TGCGCCAGCAGCCATGTGGGGCTAGCGGGGAACAATGAGCAGTTCTTC; CDR3 protein: CASSHVGLAGNNEQFF
D gene: NA; V gene: TRBV5-1; J gene: TRBJ2-1; clone size: NA; CDR3 DNA: TGCGCCAGCAGCTTGACGGGGGCTAGTGATGAGCAGTTCTTC; CDR3 protein: CASSLTGASDEQFF
D gene: NA; V gene: TRBV6-1; J gene: TRBJ1-5; clone size: NA; CDR3 DNA: TGTGCCAGCAGGGGGTTCGGCAATCAGCCCCAGCATTTT; CDR3 protein: CASRGFGNQPQHF
D gene: TRBD2; V gene: TRBV5-1; J gene: TRBJ2-1; clone size: NA; CDR3 DNA: TGCGCCAGCAGCTTTTTGACCCCGGGGGGTCGAAACAATGAGCAGTTCTTC; CDR3 protein: CASSFLTPGGRNNEQFF
D gene: TRBD2; V gene: TRBV9; J gene: TRBJ2-5; clone size: NA; CDR3 DNA: TGTGCCAGCAGCGGGGGGGGGTACCAAGAGACCCAGTACTTC; CDR3 protein: CASSGGGYQETQYF
D gene: NA; V gene: TRBV27; J gene: TRBJ2-7; clone size: NA; CDR3 DNA: TGTGCCAGCAGTTTAAGGGGGGGCACCTCCTACGAGCAGTACTTC; CDR3 protein: CASSLRGGTSYEQYF
D gene: NA; V gene: TRBV5-1; J gene: TRBJ2-1; clone size: few; CDR3 DNA: TGCGCCAGCAGCTTGGAACGGGGAGAGCAGTTCTTC; CDR3 protein: CASSLERGEQFF
D gene: NA; V gene: TRBV2; J gene: TRBJ2-2; clone size: NA; CDR3 DNA: TGTGCCAGCAGTGATAGGGGAACCGGGGAGCTGTTTTTT; CDR3 protein: CASSDRGTGELFF
D gene: NA; V gene: TRBV7-9; J gene: TRBJ1-2; clone size: once; CDR3 DNA: TGTGCCAGCAGCCCCCCCACGGACGATAATGGCTACACCTTC; CDR3 protein: CASSPPTDDNGYTF
D gene: NA; V gene: TRBV11-2; J gene: TRBJ1-6; clone size: once; CDR3 DNA: TGTGCCTGCTGGGACGGTGTTTCTGGGTCACCCCTCCACTTT; CDR3 protein: CACWDGVSGSPLHF
D gene: NA; V gene: TRBV6-6; J gene: TRBJ1-1; clone size: NA; CDR3 DNA: TGTGCCAGCAGTTACGGGCGGGGACCCGAAGCTTTCTTT; CDR3 protein: CASSYGRGPEAFF
D gene: TRBD1; V gene: TRBV4-1; J gene: TRBJ2-2; clone size: NA; CDR3 DNA: TGCGCCAGCAGCCATCTCCCGGGACAGGGGGCTACCGGGGAGCTGTTTTTT; CDR3 protein: CASSHLPGQGATGELFF
D gene: NA; V gene: TRBV29-1; J gene: TRBJ2-1; clone size: NA; CDR3 DNA: TGCAGCGTTGATGTGGAGGGCTCCTACAATGAGCAGTTCTTC; CDR3 protein: CSVDVEGSYNEQFF
D gene: NA; V gene: TRBV11-2; J gene: TRBJ1-1; clone size: NA; CDR3 DNA: TGTGCCAGCAGATACGGGAGCATGAACACTGAAGCTTTCTTT; CDR3 protein: CASRYGSMNTEAFF